This record covers a single T cell receptor (beta chain). Treatment of the sample: around 19 received Ad26.COV2.S at low or high dose, single or two shots; 5 received placebo; per-sample allocation not given. Repertoires come from day 63 after the first vaccine or placebo injection. The data were obtained in a study of Ad26.COV2.S vaccination and SARS-CoV-2 variants. Per germline, CDR1 SGDLS and CDR2 YYNGEE. V lost 0 bases to trimming and J lost 3 bases; unmatched junction nucleotides: 6. The CDR3 is made up of 15 amino acids. The protocol was immunoSEQ multiplex PCR, while the TCRdb copy is restricted to in-frame clones and leaves out a portion. This sample has roughly 400,000 clones, with 92% found just once.

The sequencing used peripheral blood, collected in a trial of Ad26.COV2.S vaccine versus placebo. This clonotype originated in a person aged 18-60 years who received the Ad26.COV2.S COVID-19 vaccine or a placebo. V usage is TRBV9 and J usage is TRBJ2-7; 7 bases align to TRBD2. The CDR3: CASSVAAGRHYEQYF. In DNA, the CDR3 is TGTGCCAGCAGCGTAGCAGCGGGGAGGCACTACGAGCAGTACTTC.